This T cell receptor beta chain stems from a study of shared clonotypes between healthy human individuals. Across the whole study: The study drew on a couple of women and a few men aged 18 to 49 as donors.

Each of the donors was a healthy adult who was HIV-negative and had not had a recent acute infection or vaccination. With V trimmed by 5 bases and J by 6 bases, 8 bases remained unmatched. This CDR3 contains 14 residues. Germline values: CDR1 SGHNT, CDR2 YENEEA. The assay was run at deep level. Original analysis: ImmunoSEQ output held junction-only sequences without quality scores, so filtering differed. Assay: immunoSEQ multiplex PCR; the TCRdb copy retains only in-frame clones and omits some. V, J and clone size reflect that table, while D and trimming were determined from the DNA. The profile shows some 500,000 clones, roughly four fifths of them singletons.

This sequence was found in a woman aged 35 to 49 in good health. Some clones in this sample may be carry-over from other donors' samples. The J gene is TRBJ2-5, the V gene TRBV11-3; TRBD2 agrees at 8 bases. Material for sequencing was PBMCs. CDR3 in amino acids: CASSPRTSWKTQYF. In DNA, the CDR3 is TGTGCCAGCAGCCCTCGGACTAGCTGGAAGACCCAGTACTTC. Full variable domain (missing parts from reference TRBV11-3 and TRBJ2-5): EAGVVQSPRYKIIEKKQPVAFWCNPISGHNTLYWYLQNLGQGPELLIRYENEEAVDDSQLPKDRFSAERLKGVDSTLKIQPAELGDSAVYLCASSPRTSWKTQYFGPGTRLLVL.